This T cell receptor (beta chain) emerged from a study of T cell changes during pregnancy in multiple sclerosis. TCRdb keeps only in-frame clones here, not all; method: immunoSEQ multiplex PCR. Of 35,000 to 40,000 clones in the sample, approximately 85% were seen once. The V segment lost 5 bases and the J segment 8 bases; nucleotides outside the gene matches: 7. The CDR3 extends over 13 amino acids. CDR1 and CDR2 from the germline V gene are WNHNN and SYGVQD (reference sequence). The V and J genes are TRBV10-1 and TRBJ1-2; the match to TRBD1 covers 8 bases. The sample was CD4+ T cells from peripheral blood mononuclear cells, taken before pregnancy. The receptor comes from a female donor with multiple sclerosis, enrolled in a pregnancy study. The CDR3 region has the DNA TGCGCCAGCAGTTTGGACAGGGCCGGGGGCTACACCTTC. Translation: CASSLDRAGGYTF.